This entry lists 18 T cell receptor beta chains sequenced from one sample in a study of T cells in Graves' hyperthyroidism and ophthalmopathy. RNA transcripts provided the source from which TCR beta CDR3 regions were amplified. The TCR CDR3 first-round RT-PCR relied on the HTBI primer set. TCRdb passed the multiplex PCR reads through MiXCR, listing each CDR3 protein once. The profile shows about 410,000 distinct CDR3 sequences, around 13% of them singletons. The sequenced material came from blood. These receptors all stem from a woman in her twenties or thirties with Graves' ophthalmopathy.

This clonotype has a count of ten or more. The CDR3 DNA follows: TGCAGTGCTCTAGACAGGGCTCCTAATTCACCCCTCCACTTT. As protein: CSALDRAPNSPLHF. J is TRBJ1-6 and V is TRBV20-1; TRBD1 agrees at 7 bases. The V and J ends lost 5 bases and 6 bases, in that order; junction bases with no gene match: 7. Looked up from germline, CDR1 is DFQATT and CDR2 is SNEGSKA (reference sequence). This CDR3 is 14 amino acids long.

This clonotype was detected many times. The V gene is TRBV20-1, the J gene TRBJ2-7; D perhaps matches TRBD1 (6 bases). The CDR3 loop spans 12 amino acids. Germline-derived CDR1 and CDR2 are DFQATT and SNEGSKA (reference sequence). V shed 3 bases and J shed 3 bases, with 9 bases lying between them. The DNA for the CDR3 is TGCAGTGCTAGTAGGGGGAACTACGAGCAGTACTTC. It codes for CSASRGNYEQYF.

As for this clonotype: Being one base from a much bigger clone, this may be a read error. The rearrangement joins TRBV20-1 to TRBJ2-7; 7 bases agree with TRBD1. The CDR3 runs 13 residues. V trimming: 4 bases; J trimming: 2 bases; junction bases outside the gene matches: 5. Germline lookup yields CDR1 DFQATT and CDR2 SNEGSKA (reference sequence). The CDR3 coding sequence is TGCAGTGCTACCCGGGACAGTACCTACGAGCAGTACTTC. Protein: CSATRDSTYEQYF.

A few counts support this clonotype. The chain has TRBV18 and TRBJ2-2; 10 bases fit TRBD2. V was pared by 5 bases and J by 6 bases, with 12 bases of the junction left unmatched. Germline-derived CDR1 and CDR2 are KGHSH and LQKENI. There are 17 residues in the CDR3. The CDR3 nucleotides read TGTGCCAGCTCAGCACTAGCGGGGACCCTCTCGGCCGGGGAGCTGTTTTTT. Protein sequence: CASSALAGTLSAGELFF.

This clonotype came up many times. The genes are TRBV28 and TRBJ2-5; D is perhaps TRBD1 or TRBD2 (5 bases each). CDR3 size: 16 residues. Germline-derived CDR1 and CDR2 are MDHEN and SYDVKM. Between the trimmed V and J ends, which lost 5 bases and 4 bases, there was a span of 20 bases. CDR3 protein: CASSAPGTTQGETQYF. The CDR3 DNA reads as TGTGCCAGCAGTGCCCCCGGGACCACCCAGGGAGAGACCCAGTACTTC.

This clonotype was seen more than once but under ten times. The chain has TRBV19 and TRBJ2-1, with TRBD2 matching over 8 bases. V trimming: 5 bases; J trimming: 3 bases; junction bases outside the gene matches: 9. Germline V CDR1 and CDR2: LNHDA, SQIVND (reference sequence). CDR3 length equals 16 residues. In nucleotides, the CDR3 is TGTGCCAGTAGTCCCGACTACGCGGGAGGCTACAATGAGCAGTTCTTC. It encodes CASSPDYAGGYNEQFF.

This clonotype appeared many times. The chain has TRBV12-3 or TRBV12-4 and TRBJ2-2; TRBD2 might be the D (7 bases). The ends were cut back, 10 bases at V and 4 bases at J, with 16 bases in the middle. This CDR3 contains 14 residues. The CDR3 nucleotides read TGTGCCACGAGGGGGAGGGCGGGCACCGGGGAGCTGTTTTTT. Translated, it gives CATRGRAGTGELFF.

Notes on this clonotype: A much bigger clone sits one base away, suggesting this may be a read error. This chain joins TRBV18 and TRBJ1-1; 8 nucleotides agree with TRBD1. Germline V CDR1 and CDR2: KGHSH, LQKENI. There are 18 residues in the CDR3. The CDR3 region has the DNA TGTGCCATCTCACCCGGCCAGGGGGCGGTATCTGGGGGCACTGAAGCTTTCTTT. Translation: CAISPGQGAVSGGTEAFF. Combining the CDR3 with reference TRBV18 and TRBJ1-1 gives the whole variable domain NAGVMQNPRHLVRRRGQEARLRCSPMKGHSHVYWYRQLPEEGLKFMVYLQKENIIDESGMPKERFSAEFPKEGPSILRIQQVVRGDSAAYFCAISPGQGAVSGGTEAFFGQGTRLTVV.

The rearrangement joins TRBV6-1 to TRBJ1-5; D unresolved. The CDR3 has 13 amino acids. The V end was cut by 10 bases, the J end by 0 bases, with 10 bases between. Germline V CDR1 and CDR2: MNHNS, SASEGT. The DNA of the CDR3 is TGTGCCACTCGAATTAATAGCAATCAGCCCCAGCATTTT. Its translation is CATRINSNQPQHF.

This clonotype was found many times. The chain links TRBV20-1 to TRBJ2-7; D not certain. This CDR3 contains 14 residues. In germline, CDR1 is DFQATT, CDR2 SNEGSKA (reference sequence). V was shortened by 3 bases and J by 2 bases, with 14 bases between the two germline ends. CDR3 amino acids: CSASPMSEAYEQYF. CDR3 nucleotide sequence: TGCAGTGCTAGCCCGATGTCAGAAGCCTACGAGCAGTACTTC.

The gene calls are TRBV5-1 and TRBJ2-3; a possible D gene is TRBD2 (6 bases). The V end was cut by 3 bases, the J end by 1 base, with 12 bases between. CDR3 length: 15 residues. CDR1 is SGHRS and CDR2 is YFSETQ in the germline V gene. In nucleotides, the CDR3 is TGCGCCAGCAGCTCCCTAACGGGGGGCACAGATACGCAGTATTTT. It encodes CASSSLTGGTDTQYF.

A remark on this clonotype: This could be a read error, since a much larger clone is one nucleotide away. The chain recombines TRBV28 with TRBJ2-2; D might be TRBD1 (5 bases). The V and J ends lost 6 bases and 5 bases respectively, with 19 bases between them. The CDR3 has 16 amino acids. Germline V gives CDR1 MDHEN, CDR2 SYDVKM. CDR3 in amino acids: CASRAGLVGWTGELFF. The CDR3 coding sequence is TGTGCCAGCAGGGCAGGGCTAGTTGGGTGGACCGGGGAGCTGTTTTTT.

A few counts support this clonotype. The J gene is TRBJ2-3, the V gene TRBV25-1; D remains ambiguous. CDR3 length equals 14 residues. Looked up from germline, CDR1 is MGHDK and CDR2 is SYGVNS. Trimming cost V 3 bases and J 6 bases, with 13 bases left between them. CDR3 protein: CASSDDQKWDTQYF. The CDR3 nucleotides read TGTGCCAGCAGTGACGACCAGAAATGGGATACGCAGTATTTT.

This clonotype was observed a few times. The chain has TRBV12-3 or TRBV12-4 and TRBJ2-1; 10 bases map to TRBD1. V shed 5 bases and J 8 bases; nucleotides not matched to a gene: 9. The CDR3 spans 15 residues. The CDR3 reads CASSLDRGPGDEQFF. The CDR3 DNA sequence: TGTGCCAGCAGTCTCGACAGGGGGCCAGGCGATGAGCAGTTCTTC.

This clonotype was recorded at least ten times. This chain connects TRBV28 to TRBJ1-5; 7 bases align to TRBD1. The trim removed 8 bases at V and 9 bases at J, leaving 13 bases unmatched. This CDR3 is built from 14 residues. CDR1 and CDR2 from the germline V gene are MDHEN and SYDVKM. CDR3 nucleotide sequence: TGTGCCAGCGCAAGCGACAGGGCCTCCTCGCCCCAGCATTTT. It is translated as CASASDRASSPQHF.

There are many counts of this clonotype. The genes are TRBV27 and TRBJ2-7, with TRBD2 matching 9 bases. This CDR3 is 15 amino acids long. The V gene end was trimmed by 3 bases and the J gene end by 7 bases; junction bases not matched to a gene: 10. Germline V gene lookup returns CDR1 MNHEY and CDR2 SMNVEV (reference sequence). CDR3 in amino acids: CASSFQSSGAGEQYF. CDR3 bases: TGTGCCAGCAGTTTTCAGTCTAGCGGGGCAGGTGAGCAGTACTTC.

This clonotype was recorded many times. The V gene is TRBV28, the J gene TRBJ1-5; TRBD1 is a possible D gene (6 bases). The V and J ends lost 9 bases and 1 base respectively, with 13 bases between them. The CDR3 has 14 amino acids. The germline V gene encodes CDR1 MDHEN and CDR2 SYDVKM. The CDR3 loop reads CASLRDTSNQPQHF. Written as DNA, the CDR3 is TGTGCCAGTCTCCGGGACACCAGCAATCAGCCCCAGCATTTT.

This clonotype was seen a handful of times. The chain combines TRBV12-3 or TRBV12-4 with TRBJ1-5, with a tentative D call TRBD1 (5 bases). The CDR3 covers 14 residues. Trimming took 1 base from V and 5 from J, leaving 9 bases between them. The DNA of the CDR3 is TGTGCCAGCAGTTTAGACACAGGTTATCAGCCCCAGCATTTT. Its translation: CASSLDTGYQPQHF.